This record concerns one TCR beta chain sequence. The target antigen is unknown. cDNA was made by 5'RACE with 10-nucleotide random UMIs. TCRdb itself ran the 5' RACE reads through MiXCR, one entry per CDR3 protein. The sample includes 45,000 or so distinct CDR3 sequences, roughly 21% of them seen just once. Stated time point: technical triplicate 3. A total of 2 million PBMCs stored at -80 degrees C provided the unsorted libraries. The data originate from a study of neurological immune-mediated disorders. From germline, CDR1 is SGHDN and CDR2 FVKESK. Unmatched junction bases numbered 14, after V lost 6 bases and J lost 4 bases. There are 16 residues in the CDR3. Study conclusions and caveats: HTLV-1-associated myelopathy showed the most TCR clonal expansion; multiple sclerosis the least, below healthy controls. No CDR3 amino acid sequences were shared by expanded clones across subjects, suggesting private repertoires in all groups.

V gene TRBV14 combines with J gene TRBJ2-5; 7 nucleotides match TRBD2. The source material was PBMCs. The TCR originated in a man in his sixties with HTLV-1-associated myelopathy (HAM/TSP). The CDR3, as DNA: TGTGCCAGCAGACATCAGCGGGGCGCGGGGTCAGAGACCCAGTACTTC. Its protein is CASRHQRGAGSETQYF.